This T cell receptor (beta chain) emerged from a study of CD8+ T cells in alopecia areata. Study-wide points: More clonal than normal scalp was lesional scalp, particularly alopecia totalis/universalis. Scalp sample sequencing also detects resident alphabeta T cells of normal skin.

The CDR3 extends over 15 amino acids. Trimming cost V 6 bases and J 0 bases, with 14 bases left between them. Germline assignment: CDR1 KGHSH and CDR2 LQKENI. Peripheral blood, together with lesional scalp punch biopsies, was collected from alopecia areata patients. Concerning this clone: The antigen is undetermined.

Following extraction, RNA underwent reverse transcription to cDNA, which served as the sequencing template. Using immunoSEQ multiplex PCR, the repertoire was profiled, and TCRdb retains in-frame clones only, with some absent. The sample shows some 110,000 clones, under 40% of them seen only once. The chain combines TRBV18 with TRBJ1-2, with D unclear. This sequence originates from a human donor with alopecia areata. The sequenced sample was CD4+ T cells sorted from blood. CDR3 sequence reads: CASSYAASPNYGYTF. DNA for the CDR3: TGTGCCAGCTCTTATGCGGCATCCCCTAACTATGGCTACACCTTC.